Listed below are T cell receptor beta chains from one sample, sequenced in a study of blood T cell repertoires in COVID-19. Assay: immunoSEQ multiplex PCR; the TCRdb copy retains only in-frame clones and omits some. The table records fewer than 350,000 clones, more than 80% of them present only once. The material sequenced was peripheral blood. The receptors were sampled from a woman aged 25 to 39 with COVID-19, enrolled during active disease. Both conserved end residues are part of each CDR3. A D gene is named only where the DNA matches it firmly. Clone size is stated in some rows and not others, as once, few, many or a class when expanded.

clone_size: .
d_call: .
v_call: TRBV19
j_call: TRBJ1-5
cdr3_aa: CASSIGSRAPHF
cdr3_nt: TGTGCCAGTAGTATAGGCAGCAGGGCCCCGCATTTT

clone_size: .
d_call: .
v_call: TRBV4-3
j_call: TRBJ2-1
cdr3_aa: CASSLSWGWDEQFF
cdr3_nt: TGCGCCAGCAGCCTCAGTTGGGGCTGGGATGAGCAGTTCTTC

clone_size: .
d_call: .
v_call: TRBV14
j_call: TRBJ2-1
cdr3_aa: CASSQGANEQFF
cdr3_nt: TGTGCCAGCAGCCAAGGGGCCAATGAGCAGTTCTTC

clone_size: .
d_call: .
v_call: TRBV28
j_call: TRBJ1-1
cdr3_aa: CASSLGRTNTEAFF
cdr3_nt: TGTGCCAGCAGTTTGGGGCGGACGAACACTGAAGCTTTCTTT

clone_size: .
d_call: TRBD1
v_call: TRBV28
j_call: TRBJ1-6
cdr3_aa: CASSFPDRPSPLHF
cdr3_nt: TGTGCCAGCAGTTTTCCGGACAGGCCTTCACCCCTCCACTTT

clone_size: .
d_call: .
v_call: TRBV7-2
j_call: TRBJ1-5
cdr3_aa: CASSFGERQHF
cdr3_nt: TGTGCCAGCAGCTTCGGGGAGAGACAGCATTTT

clone_size: .
d_call: TRBD2
v_call: TRBV10-1
j_call: TRBJ2-2
cdr3_aa: CASSGPSGRETGELFF
cdr3_nt: TGCGCCAGCTCAGGGCCTAGCGGGAGAGAAACCGGGGAGCTGTTTTTT

clone_size: once
d_call: .
v_call: TRBV6-5
j_call: TRBJ1-3
cdr3_aa: CASSYSATGSGNTIYF
cdr3_nt: TGTGCCAGCAGTTACTCGGCCACGGGCTCTGGAAACACCATATATTTT

clone_size: .
d_call: .
v_call: TRBV15
j_call: TRBJ2-7
cdr3_aa: CATSRDTGPYEQYF
cdr3_nt: TGTGCCACCAGCAGAGATACAGGTCCCTACGAGCAGTACTTC

clone_size: once
d_call: TRBD2
v_call: TRBV27
j_call: TRBJ2-7
cdr3_aa: CASSRAGLSSYEQYF
cdr3_nt: TGTGCCAGCAGCCGAGCGGGACTTAGCTCCTACGAGCAGTACTTC

clone_size: .
d_call: TRBD1
v_call: TRBV15
j_call: TRBJ2-4
cdr3_aa: CATRLDRLAAGKNIQYF
cdr3_nt: TGTGCCACCAGGTTGGACAGGCTCGCGGCGGGCAAAAACATTCAGTACTTC

clone_size: once
d_call: TRBD1
v_call: TRBV28
j_call: TRBJ1-4
cdr3_aa: CASRGQGHEKLFF
cdr3_nt: TGTGCCAGCAGGGGACAGGGGCACGAAAAACTGTTTTTT

clone_size: few
d_call: TRBD1
v_call: TRBV12-3/TRBV12-4
j_call: TRBJ1-2
cdr3_aa: CASSQGQVYGYTF
cdr3_nt: TGTGCCAGCAGTCAGGGACAGGTCTATGGCTACACCTTC

clone_size: .
d_call: .
v_call: TRBV30
j_call: TRBJ1-1
cdr3_aa: CAWSDGRGLEAFF
cdr3_nt: TGTGCCTGGAGTGACGGCAGGGGACTAGAAGCTTTCTTT

clone_size: .
d_call: .
v_call: TRBV6-5
j_call: TRBJ2-5
cdr3_aa: CASSYSLGAGETQYF
cdr3_nt: TGTGCCAGCAGTTACTCGCTGGGGGCGGGTGAGACCCAGTACTTC

clone_size: .
d_call: .
v_call: TRBV9
j_call: TRBJ1-2
cdr3_aa: CASSPQPGPNGYTF
cdr3_nt: TGTGCCAGCAGCCCCCAGCCAGGGCCTAATGGCTACACCTTC

clone_size: .
d_call: TRBD2
v_call: TRBV10-2
j_call: TRBJ2-1
cdr3_aa: CASTPASGRANEQFF
cdr3_nt: TGCGCCAGCACTCCAGCTAGCGGGAGGGCCAATGAGCAGTTCTTC

clone_size: .
d_call: .
v_call: TRBV7-8
j_call: TRBJ1-3
cdr3_aa: CASSLVSGGGSGNTIYF
cdr3_nt: TGTGCCAGCAGCTTAGTTTCTGGGGGGGGTTCGGGAAACACCATATATTTT

clone_size: .
d_call: .
v_call: TRBV9
j_call: TRBJ2-1
cdr3_aa: CASSVEGREWNEQFF
cdr3_nt: TGTGCCAGCAGCGTAGAAGGTAGGGAGTGGAATGAGCAGTTCTTC

clone_size: once
d_call: .
v_call: TRBV28
j_call: TRBJ2-7
cdr3_aa: CASSNGAYEQYF
cdr3_nt: TGTGCCAGCAGTAACGGTGCCTACGAGCAGTACTTC

clone_size: .
d_call: .
v_call: TRBV29-1
j_call: TRBJ1-5
cdr3_aa: CSVVIGARSNQPQHF
cdr3_nt: TGCAGCGTTGTAATTGGGGCGCGTAGCAATCAGCCCCAGCATTTT

clone_size: .
d_call: .
v_call: TRBV9
j_call: TRBJ1-6
cdr3_aa: CASSVTDPANSPLHF
cdr3_nt: TGTGCCAGCAGCGTGACAGACCCTGCTAATTCACCCCTCCACTTT

clone_size: once
d_call: TRBD2
v_call: TRBV11-2
j_call: TRBJ2-1
cdr3_aa: CASTPRAVAGNEQFF
cdr3_nt: TGTGCCAGCACCCCGCGGGCCGTAGCGGGGAATGAGCAGTTCTTC

clone_size: .
d_call: .
v_call: TRBV7-9
j_call: TRBJ1-6
cdr3_aa: CASSLVQGSSPLHF
cdr3_nt: TGTGCCAGCAGCTTAGTGCAGGGTAGTTCACCCCTCCACTTT

clone_size: .
d_call: .
v_call: TRBV14
j_call: TRBJ2-7
cdr3_aa: CASSQDGARGEQYF
cdr3_nt: TGTGCCAGCAGCCAAGATGGCGCCAGGGGCGAGCAGTACTTC

clone_size: .
d_call: .
v_call: TRBV30
j_call: TRBJ2-7
cdr3_aa: CAWKLAPQGYEQYF
cdr3_nt: TGTGCCTGGAAATTGGCTCCCCAGGGCTACGAGCAGTACTTC

clone_size: .
d_call: .
v_call: TRBV30
j_call: TRBJ2-7
cdr3_aa: CAWRRAYEQYF
cdr3_nt: TGTGCCTGGAGGCGAGCCTACGAGCAGTACTTC

clone_size: few
d_call: TRBD2
v_call: TRBV7-9
j_call: TRBJ2-7
cdr3_aa: CASSLSGRNYEQYF
cdr3_nt: TGTGCCAGCAGCTTAAGCGGGAGAAACTACGAGCAGTACTTC

clone_size: .
d_call: .
v_call: TRBV30
j_call: TRBJ2-1
cdr3_aa: CAWGTGTQLFF
cdr3_nt: .

clone_size: .
d_call: TRBD2
v_call: TRBV30
j_call: TRBJ2-1
cdr3_aa: CAWDQTSGGFNEQFF
cdr3_nt: TGTGCCTGGGATCAAACTAGCGGGGGTTTCAATGAGCAGTTCTTC

clone_size: .
d_call: TRBD1
v_call: TRBV18
j_call: TRBJ1-2
cdr3_aa: CASSPYQGAPNYGYTF
cdr3_nt: TGTGCCAGCTCACCTTACCAGGGGGCGCCGAACTATGGCTACACCTTC

clone_size: .
d_call: .
v_call: TRBV5-5
j_call: TRBJ2-2
cdr3_aa: CASSFLPTGELFF
cdr3_nt: TGTGCCAGCAGCTTCCTCCCCACCGGGGAGCTGTTTTTT

clone_size: once
d_call: .
v_call: TRBV10-3
j_call: TRBJ2-2
cdr3_aa: CAISESKRQGITGELFF
cdr3_nt: TGTGCCATCAGTGAGTCGAAGAGGCAGGGGATCACCGGGGAGCTGTTTTTT

clone_size: .
d_call: TRBD2
v_call: TRBV3-1/TRBV3-2
j_call: TRBJ2-3
cdr3_aa: CASSRTSGRGSTDTQYF
cdr3_nt: TGTGCCAGCAGTCGGACTAGCGGGAGGGGTAGCACAGATACGCAGTATTTT

clone_size: .
d_call: .
v_call: TRBV28
j_call: TRBJ2-4
cdr3_aa: CASSPQEGGKNIQYF
cdr3_nt: TGTGCCAGCAGCCCACAGGAAGGGGGCAAAAACATTCAGTACTTC

clone_size: once
d_call: .
v_call: TRBV29-1
j_call: TRBJ1-4
cdr3_aa: CSSSGTDGWEKLFF
cdr3_nt: TGCAGCTCAAGCGGGACGGACGGATGGGAAAAACTGTTTTTT

clone_size: once
d_call: .
v_call: TRBV18
j_call: TRBJ1-2
cdr3_aa: CASSPLDTVNGYTF
cdr3_nt: TGTGCCAGCTCACCCTTAGACACCGTAAATGGCTACACCTTC

clone_size: .
d_call: TRBD2
v_call: TRBV5-1
j_call: TRBJ2-7
cdr3_aa: CASSPGLAGVEQYF
cdr3_nt: TGCGCCAGCAGCCCGGGACTAGCGGGAGTCGAGCAGTACTTC

clone_size: .
d_call: .
v_call: TRBV3-1/TRBV3-2
j_call: TRBJ2-1
cdr3_aa: CASSQESPVPTYNEQFF
cdr3_nt: TGTGCCAGCAGCCAAGAGTCCCCGGTTCCAACCTACAATGAGCAGTTCTTC

clone_size: .
d_call: TRBD1
v_call: TRBV29-1
j_call: TRBJ2-7
cdr3_aa: CSVERSGGSYEQYF
cdr3_nt: TGCAGCGTTGAAAGGTCAGGGGGTTCCTACGAGCAGTACTTC

clone_size: .
d_call: .
v_call: TRBV27
j_call: TRBJ2-2
cdr3_aa: CASSLGRTGELFF
cdr3_nt: TGTGCCAGCAGTTTAGGCCGCACCGGGGAGCTGTTTTTT

clone_size: .
d_call: TRBD1
v_call: TRBV9
j_call: TRBJ2-7
cdr3_aa: CASSRGQGNYEQYF
cdr3_nt: TGTGCCAGCAGCCGGGGACAGGGGAACTACGAGCAGTACTTC

clone_size: few
d_call: TRBD2
v_call: TRBV4-1
j_call: TRBJ2-3
cdr3_aa: CASSITGTSGTRADTQYF
cdr3_nt: TGCGCCAGCAGCATAACAGGAACTAGCGGGACGAGGGCAGATACGCAGTATTTT

clone_size: .
d_call: .
v_call: TRBV7-2
j_call: TRBJ1-1
cdr3_aa: CASSLYSGAEAFF
cdr3_nt: TGTGCCAGCAGCTTATATTCGGGAGCTGAAGCTTTCTTT

clone_size: .
d_call: .
v_call: TRBV19
j_call: TRBJ1-4
cdr3_aa: CASSIGSLMRKLFF
cdr3_nt: TGTGCCAGTAGTATCGGCAGTCTAATGAGGAAACTGTTTTTT

clone_size: .
d_call: TRBD2
v_call: TRBV6-5
j_call: TRBJ2-3
cdr3_aa: CASHLRLAGGGGDF
cdr3_nt: TGTGCCAGCCACCTTCGGCTAGCGGGAGGGGGCGGGGATTTT

clone_size: .
d_call: .
v_call: TRBV10-3
j_call: TRBJ1-4
cdr3_aa: CAISGQDGSEKLFF
cdr3_nt: TGTGCCATCAGTGGACAGGACGGGTCTGAAAAACTGTTTTTT